This is a list of T cell receptor beta chains from one sample in a study of T cell responses to AZD1222 COVID-19 vaccine. Measured with immunoSEQ multiplex PCR; TCRdb has only the in-frame clones, and not every one. The sample has under 200,000 clones, around nine tenths seen once. Sequences were derived from peripheral blood, sampled on day 0 of AZD1222 vaccination. These receptor sequences come from an adult in good health. Each CDR3 is given with its conserved first and last residue. Each record gives: J gene, D gene, clone size, V gene, CDR3 DNA, CDR3 protein. A D gene is named only where the DNA matches it firmly. The size of a clone is reported for some rows only, either as once, few or many, or as a class for expanded clones.

j_call: TRBJ2-3
d_call: -
clone_size: -
v_call: TRBV6-2/TRBV6-3
cdr3_nt: TGTGCCAGCAGTTACTGGAGGTCCCCTGGCACAGATACGCAGTATTTT
cdr3_aa: CASSYWRSPGTDTQYF

j_call: TRBJ1-4
d_call: -
clone_size: -
v_call: TRBV7-2
cdr3_nt: TGTGCCAGCAGCGCACATGGGGGGGCAGGTGAAAAACTGTTTTTT
cdr3_aa: CASSAHGGAGEKLFF

j_call: TRBJ2-6
d_call: -
clone_size: -
v_call: TRBV5-7
cdr3_nt: TGTGCCAGCAGCTTTCAAGGGTCCGAGGCCTCTGGGGCCAACGTCCTGACTTTC
cdr3_aa: CASSFQGSEASGANVLTF

j_call: TRBJ2-7
d_call: -
clone_size: -
v_call: TRBV5-4
cdr3_nt: TGTGCCAGCAGAGGGGGAAATGAAAACGAGCAGTACTTC
cdr3_aa: CASRGGNENEQYF

j_call: TRBJ2-7
d_call: -
clone_size: -
v_call: TRBV9
cdr3_nt: TGTGCCAGCAGCTCCGCCATTCTCTCCTACGAGCAGTACTTC
cdr3_aa: CASSSAILSYEQYF

j_call: TRBJ2-1
d_call: TRBD2
clone_size: -
v_call: TRBV5-1
cdr3_nt: TGCGCCAGCAGCACGCATTTGGGACTAGCGGGAGATGGTGAGCAGTTCTTC
cdr3_aa: CASSTHLGLAGDGEQFF

j_call: TRBJ2-2
d_call: -
clone_size: -
v_call: TRBV6-5
cdr3_nt: TGTGCCAGCAGTTACTCGACCGGGGAGCTGTTTTTT
cdr3_aa: CASSYSTGELFF

j_call: TRBJ1-2
d_call: -
clone_size: -
v_call: TRBV20-1
cdr3_nt: TGCAGTGCTAGAGACAGGGTTGGCTACACCTTC
cdr3_aa: CSARDRVGYTF

j_call: TRBJ2-2
d_call: -
clone_size: -
v_call: TRBV5-8
cdr3_nt: TGTGCCAGCAGCTTGACACTGGCGAACACCGGGGAGCTGTTTTTT
cdr3_aa: CASSLTLANTGELFF

j_call: TRBJ2-5
d_call: -
clone_size: -
v_call: TRBV4-3
cdr3_nt: TGCGCCAGCAGCCAAGCCCCCGGATGGGAGACCCAGTACTTC
cdr3_aa: CASSQAPGWETQYF

j_call: TRBJ2-1
d_call: -
clone_size: -
v_call: TRBV11-2
cdr3_nt: TGTGCCAGCAGCTTAGGGCAGAACAATGAGCAGTTCTTC
cdr3_aa: CASSLGQNNEQFF

j_call: TRBJ2-7
d_call: TRBD1
clone_size: -
v_call: TRBV3-1/TRBV3-2
cdr3_nt: TGTGCCAGCAGCCAAGCCGGGACAGGGAACTCCTACGAGCAGTACTTC
cdr3_aa: CASSQAGTGNSYEQYF

j_call: TRBJ1-6
d_call: TRBD1
clone_size: -
v_call: TRBV6-5
cdr3_nt: TGTGCCAGCAGGGACAGGAATTCACCCCTCCACTTT
cdr3_aa: CASRDRNSPLHF

j_call: TRBJ1-2
d_call: TRBD1
clone_size: -
v_call: TRBV29-1
cdr3_nt: TGCAGCGTTCCACAGGGGTATCATGGCTACACCTTC
cdr3_aa: CSVPQGYHGYTF

j_call: TRBJ2-6
d_call: -
clone_size: -
v_call: TRBV7-2
cdr3_nt: TGTGCCAGCAGCTTCTTTGGGGCCAACGTCCTGACTTTC
cdr3_aa: CASSFFGANVLTF

j_call: TRBJ2-7
d_call: -
clone_size: -
v_call: TRBV19
cdr3_nt: TGTGCCAGTGGCCAGACGGAATACGAGCAGTACTTC
cdr3_aa: CASGQTEYEQYF

j_call: TRBJ2-2
d_call: -
clone_size: -
v_call: TRBV5-1
cdr3_nt: TGCGCCAGCAACAATCGGGGGCATAGTGGCACCGGGGAGCTGTTTTTT
cdr3_aa: CASNNRGHSGTGELFF

j_call: TRBJ1-2
d_call: -
clone_size: once
v_call: TRBV2
cdr3_nt: TGTGCCAGCAGTGACAGGGCCGGAATAGCTAACTATGGCTACACCTTC
cdr3_aa: CASSDRAGIANYGYTF

j_call: TRBJ1-5
d_call: -
clone_size: -
v_call: TRBV18
cdr3_nt: TGTGCCAGCTCACCGGTAGGGTATCAGCCCCAGCATTTT
cdr3_aa: CASSPVGYQPQHF

j_call: TRBJ1-2
d_call: -
clone_size: -
v_call: TRBV7-6
cdr3_nt: TGTGCCAGCAGCCCACATCAGGGTATGGAGGTCCAACCCTATGGCTACACCTTC
cdr3_aa: CASSPHQGMEVQPYGYTF

j_call: TRBJ1-1
d_call: -
clone_size: few
v_call: TRBV3-1/TRBV3-2
cdr3_nt: TGTGCCAGCAGCCAAGAGGAGGAGGATATCGCTGAAGCTTTCTTT
cdr3_aa: CASSQEEEDIAEAFF